This T cell receptor (beta chain) was sequenced for a study of blood T cell repertoires in COVID-19. Study summary: T cells, B-cell-depleted T cells, or PBMCs supplied cDNA or gDNA.

Germline trimming cut 5 bases from V and 0 bases from J; bases unmatched to any gene: 9. Per germline, CDR1 LNHNV and CDR2 YYDKDF (reference sequence). This CDR3 has 16 residues. Data came from immunoSEQ multiplex PCR; TCRdb stores just in-frame clones and leaves some out. The sample consists of fewer than 250,000 clones, around 90% of them appearing once. Participant-given clinical history determined each cohort assignment. The clonotype comes from a man aged 30 to 39 in a cohort exposed to, infected with or recovered from COVID-19 (not recorded which). The sequencing input was PBMCs or T cells enriched from blood (not recorded which). The chain uses TRBV15 and TRBJ2-5; 7 bases match TRBD2. The DNA for the CDR3 is TGTGCCACCAGCCTCCTCCCCGGACTAGACCAAGAGACCCAGTACTTC. Its protein product is CATSLLPGLDQETQYF.